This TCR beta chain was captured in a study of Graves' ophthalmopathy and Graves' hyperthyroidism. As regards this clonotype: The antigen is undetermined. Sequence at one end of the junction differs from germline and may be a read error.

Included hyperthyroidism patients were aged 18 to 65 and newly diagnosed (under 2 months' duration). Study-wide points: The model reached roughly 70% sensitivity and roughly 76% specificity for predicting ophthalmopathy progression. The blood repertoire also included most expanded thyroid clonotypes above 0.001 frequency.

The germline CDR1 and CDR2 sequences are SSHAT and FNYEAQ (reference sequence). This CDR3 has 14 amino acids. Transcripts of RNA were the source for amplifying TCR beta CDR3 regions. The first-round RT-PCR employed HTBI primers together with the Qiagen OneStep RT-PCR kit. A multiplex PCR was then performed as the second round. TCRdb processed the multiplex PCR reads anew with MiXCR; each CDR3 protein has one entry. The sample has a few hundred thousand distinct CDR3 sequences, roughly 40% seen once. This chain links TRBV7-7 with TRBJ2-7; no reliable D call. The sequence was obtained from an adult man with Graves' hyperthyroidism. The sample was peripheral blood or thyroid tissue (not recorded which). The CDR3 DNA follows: TGTGCTAGCAGCGTAGACGGTGGCTCCTACGAGCAGTGCTTC. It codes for CASSVDGGSYEQCF.